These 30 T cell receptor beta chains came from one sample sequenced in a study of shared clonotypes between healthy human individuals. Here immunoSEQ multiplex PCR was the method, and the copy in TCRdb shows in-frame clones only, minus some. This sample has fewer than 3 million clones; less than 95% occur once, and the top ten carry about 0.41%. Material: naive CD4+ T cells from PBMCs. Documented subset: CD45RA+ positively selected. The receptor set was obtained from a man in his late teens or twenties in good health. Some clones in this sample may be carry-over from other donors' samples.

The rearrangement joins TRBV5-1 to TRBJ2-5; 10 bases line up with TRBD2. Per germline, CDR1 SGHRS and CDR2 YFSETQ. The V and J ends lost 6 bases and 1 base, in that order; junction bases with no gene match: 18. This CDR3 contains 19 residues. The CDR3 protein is CASTQSLAGARLVQETQYF. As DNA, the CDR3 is TGCGCCAGCACCCAGTCCCTAGCGGGAGCTAGACTAGTCCAAGAGACCCAGTACTTC.

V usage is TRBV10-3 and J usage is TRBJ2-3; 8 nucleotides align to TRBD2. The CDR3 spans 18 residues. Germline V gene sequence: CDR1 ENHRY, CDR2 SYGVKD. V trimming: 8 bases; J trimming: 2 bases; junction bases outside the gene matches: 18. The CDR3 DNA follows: TGTGCCATCTCTCGAAGGGCGGGAGGTGGGGATAACACAGATACGCAGTATTTT. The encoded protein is CAISRRAGGGDNTDTQYF.

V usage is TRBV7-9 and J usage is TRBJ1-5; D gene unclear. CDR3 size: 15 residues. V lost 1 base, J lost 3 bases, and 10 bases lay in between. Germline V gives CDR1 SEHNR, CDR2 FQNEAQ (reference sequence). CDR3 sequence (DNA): TGTGCCAGCAGCTTAGGTTTAGGGCACAATCAGCCCCAGCATTTT. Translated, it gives CASSLGLGHNQPQHF.

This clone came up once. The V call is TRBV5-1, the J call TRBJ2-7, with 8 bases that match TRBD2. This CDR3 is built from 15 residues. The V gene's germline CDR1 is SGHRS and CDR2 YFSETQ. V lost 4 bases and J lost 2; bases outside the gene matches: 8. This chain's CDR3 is CASSVLAGKTYEQYF. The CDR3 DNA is TGCGCCAGCAGCGTTCTAGCGGGCAAAACCTACGAGCAGTACTTC.

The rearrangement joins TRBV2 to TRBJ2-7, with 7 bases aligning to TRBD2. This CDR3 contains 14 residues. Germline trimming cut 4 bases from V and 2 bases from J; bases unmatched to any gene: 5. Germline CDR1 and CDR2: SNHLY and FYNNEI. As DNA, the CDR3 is TGTGCCAGCAGTGGGAGCGGGACGGCCTACGAGCAGTACTTC. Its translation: CASSGSGTAYEQYF.

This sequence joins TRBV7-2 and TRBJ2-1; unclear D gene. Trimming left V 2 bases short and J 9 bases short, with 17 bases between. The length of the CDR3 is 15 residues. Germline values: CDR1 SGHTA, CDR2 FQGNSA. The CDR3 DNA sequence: TGTGCCAGCAGCTTATGGTCGATCCGGAGTTCTGAGCAGTTCTTC. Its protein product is CASSLWSIRSSEQFF.

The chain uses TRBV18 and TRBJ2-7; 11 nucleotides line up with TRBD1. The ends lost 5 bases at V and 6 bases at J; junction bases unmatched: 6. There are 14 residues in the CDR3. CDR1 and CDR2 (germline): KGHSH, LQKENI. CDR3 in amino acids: CASSAGTGGLEQYF. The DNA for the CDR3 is TGTGCCAGCTCAGCCGGGACAGGGGGGCTCGAGCAGTACTTC.

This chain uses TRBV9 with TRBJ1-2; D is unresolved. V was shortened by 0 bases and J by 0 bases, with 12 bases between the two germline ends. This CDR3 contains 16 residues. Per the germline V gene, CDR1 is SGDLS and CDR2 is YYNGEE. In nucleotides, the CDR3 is TGTGCCAGCAGCGTAGGGCAGCATAGAGCTAACTATGGCTACACCTTC. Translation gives CASSVGQHRANYGYTF. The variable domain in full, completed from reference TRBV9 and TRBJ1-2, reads DSGVTQTPKHLITATGQRVTLRCSPRSGDLSVYWYQQSLDQGLQFLIQYYNGEERAKGNILERFSAQQFPDLHSELNLSSLELGDSALYFCASSVGQHRANYGYTFGSGTRLTVV.

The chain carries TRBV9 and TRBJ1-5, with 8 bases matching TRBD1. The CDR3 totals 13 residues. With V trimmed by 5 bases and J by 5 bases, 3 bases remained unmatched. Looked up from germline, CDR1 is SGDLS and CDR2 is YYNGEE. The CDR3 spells CASSPQGDQPQHF. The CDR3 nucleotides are TGTGCCAGCAGTCCACAGGGGGATCAGCCCCAGCATTTT.

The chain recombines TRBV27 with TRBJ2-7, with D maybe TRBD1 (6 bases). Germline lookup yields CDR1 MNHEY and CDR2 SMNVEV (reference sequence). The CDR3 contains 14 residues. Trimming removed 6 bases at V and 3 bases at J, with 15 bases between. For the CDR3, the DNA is TGTGCCAGCAGGTATTTACAAGGGGGCTACGAGCAGTACTTC. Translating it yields CASRYLQGGYEQYF.

The CDR3 nucleotides read TGTGCCAGCAGTGAAGTGTGGCTCGAAGAGACCCAGTACTTC. This translates into CASSEVWLEETQYF. The genes are TRBV6-1 and TRBJ2-5; no reliable D call. The CDR3 is 14 residues long. Germline CDR1 is MNHNS and CDR2 is SASEGT. Between the trimmed V and J ends, which lost 1 base and 3 bases, there was a span of 9 bases.

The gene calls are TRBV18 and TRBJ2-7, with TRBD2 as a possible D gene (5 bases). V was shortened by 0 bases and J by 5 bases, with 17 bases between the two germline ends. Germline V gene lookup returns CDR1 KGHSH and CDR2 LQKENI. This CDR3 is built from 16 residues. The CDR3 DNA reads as TGTGCCAGCTCACCACCGAGGGCAAGTCAAGTCCACGAGCAGTACTTC. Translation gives CASSPPRASQVHEQYF.

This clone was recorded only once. The CDR3 loop reads CASSFGTIGDEQFF. CDR3 DNA sequence: TGCGCCAGCAGCTTCGGGACAATCGGGGATGAGCAGTTCTTC. This chain uses TRBV5-1 with TRBJ2-1; perhaps TRBD1 as D (6 bases). The CDR3 runs to 14 residues. Germline V lookup: CDR1 SGHRS, CDR2 YFSETQ. V dropped 2 bases and J dropped 8 bases, with 14 bases sitting between them.

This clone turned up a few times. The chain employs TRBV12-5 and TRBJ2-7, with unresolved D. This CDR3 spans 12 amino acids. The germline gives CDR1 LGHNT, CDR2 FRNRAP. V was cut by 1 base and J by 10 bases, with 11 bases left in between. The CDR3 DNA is TGTGCTAGTGGTTTGGCCCGCGTACCTCAGTACTTC. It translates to CASGLARVPQYF.

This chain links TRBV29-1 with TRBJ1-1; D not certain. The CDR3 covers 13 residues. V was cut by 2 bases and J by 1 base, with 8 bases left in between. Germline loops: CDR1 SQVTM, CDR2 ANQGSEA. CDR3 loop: CSVEYQTNTEAFF. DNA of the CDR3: TGCAGCGTTGAATACCAAACGAACACTGAAGCTTTCTTT.

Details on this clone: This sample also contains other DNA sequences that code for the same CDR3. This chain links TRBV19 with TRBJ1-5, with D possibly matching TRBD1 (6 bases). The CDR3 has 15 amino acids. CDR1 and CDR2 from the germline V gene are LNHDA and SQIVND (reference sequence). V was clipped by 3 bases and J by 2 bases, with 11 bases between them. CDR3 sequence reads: CASSIGRGGNQPQHF. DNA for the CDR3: TGTGCCAGTAGTATTGGCAGGGGTGGCAATCAGCCCCAGCATTTT.

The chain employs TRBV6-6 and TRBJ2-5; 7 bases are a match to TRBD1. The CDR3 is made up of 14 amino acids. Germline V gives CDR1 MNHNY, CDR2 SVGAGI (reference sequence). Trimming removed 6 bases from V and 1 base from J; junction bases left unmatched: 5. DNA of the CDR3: TGTGCCAGCAGAGGGGACAGAGTCCAAGAGACCCAGTACTTC. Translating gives CASRGDRVQETQYF.

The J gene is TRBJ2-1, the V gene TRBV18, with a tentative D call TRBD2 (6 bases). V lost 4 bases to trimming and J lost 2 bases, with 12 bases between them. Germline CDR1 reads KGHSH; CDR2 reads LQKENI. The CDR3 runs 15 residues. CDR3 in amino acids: CASSLPGLAYNEQFF. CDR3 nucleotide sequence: TGTGCCAGCTCACTTCCGGGACTTGCCTACAATGAGCAGTTCTTC.

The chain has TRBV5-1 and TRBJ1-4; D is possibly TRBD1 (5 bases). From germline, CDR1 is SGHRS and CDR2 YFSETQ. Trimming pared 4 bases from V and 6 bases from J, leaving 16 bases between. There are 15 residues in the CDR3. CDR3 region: CASSRSGTVDEKLFF. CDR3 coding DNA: TGCGCCAGCAGCCGCTCCGGGACGGTTGATGAAAAACTGTTTTTT.

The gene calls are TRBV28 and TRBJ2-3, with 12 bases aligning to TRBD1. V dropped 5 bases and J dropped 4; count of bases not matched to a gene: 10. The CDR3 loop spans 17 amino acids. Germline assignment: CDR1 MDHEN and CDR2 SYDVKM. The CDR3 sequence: CASSRHTGTGGADTQYF. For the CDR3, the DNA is TGTGCCAGCAGTCGCCACACCGGGACAGGGGGCGCAGATACGCAGTATTTT.

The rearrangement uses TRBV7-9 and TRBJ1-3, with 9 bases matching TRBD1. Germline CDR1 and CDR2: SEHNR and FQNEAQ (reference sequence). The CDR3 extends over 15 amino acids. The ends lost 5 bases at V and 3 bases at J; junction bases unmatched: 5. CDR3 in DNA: TGTGCCAGCAGCCCAGGGACAGGGTTTGGAAACACCATATATTTT. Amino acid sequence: CASSPGTGFGNTIYF. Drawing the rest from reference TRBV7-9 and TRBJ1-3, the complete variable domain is DTGVSQNPRHKITKRGQNVTFRCDPISEHNRLYWYRQTLGQGPEFLTYFQNEAQLEKSRLLSDRFSAERPKGSFSTLEIQRTEQGDSAMYLCASSPGTGFGNTIYFGEGSWLTVV.

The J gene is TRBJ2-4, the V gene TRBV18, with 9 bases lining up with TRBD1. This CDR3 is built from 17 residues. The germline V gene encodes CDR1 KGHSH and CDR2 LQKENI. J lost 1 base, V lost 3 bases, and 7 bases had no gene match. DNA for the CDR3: TGTGCCAGCTCACCCGGGACAGGGAGCGGGGCCAAAAACATTCAGTACTTC. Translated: CASSPGTGSGAKNIQYF.

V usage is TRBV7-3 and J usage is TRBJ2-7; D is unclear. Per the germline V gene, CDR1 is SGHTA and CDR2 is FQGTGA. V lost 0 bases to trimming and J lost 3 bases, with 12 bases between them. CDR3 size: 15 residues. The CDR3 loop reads CASSLTGPGDYEQYF. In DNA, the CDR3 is TGTGCCAGCAGCTTAACCGGGCCCGGCGACTACGAGCAGTACTTC.

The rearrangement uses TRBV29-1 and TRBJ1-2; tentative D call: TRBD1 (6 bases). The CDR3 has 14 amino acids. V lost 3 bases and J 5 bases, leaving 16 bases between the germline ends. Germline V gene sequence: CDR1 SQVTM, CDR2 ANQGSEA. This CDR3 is CSVEWSGEIYGYTF. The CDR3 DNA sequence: TGCAGCGTTGAGTGGTCAGGGGAGATTTATGGCTACACCTTC.

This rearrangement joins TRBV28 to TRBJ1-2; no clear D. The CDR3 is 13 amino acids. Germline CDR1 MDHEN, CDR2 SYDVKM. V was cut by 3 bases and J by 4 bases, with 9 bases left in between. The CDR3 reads CASSLAEAYGYTF. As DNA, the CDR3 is TGTGCCAGCAGTTTGGCGGAGGCCTATGGCTACACCTTC.

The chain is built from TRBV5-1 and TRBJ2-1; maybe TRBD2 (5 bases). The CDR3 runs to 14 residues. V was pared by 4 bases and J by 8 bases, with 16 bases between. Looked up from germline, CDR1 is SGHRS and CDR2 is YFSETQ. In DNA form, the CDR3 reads TGCGCCAGCAGCCCATACCTGGACTCCTATGAGCAGTTCTTC. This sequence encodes CASSPYLDSYEQFF.

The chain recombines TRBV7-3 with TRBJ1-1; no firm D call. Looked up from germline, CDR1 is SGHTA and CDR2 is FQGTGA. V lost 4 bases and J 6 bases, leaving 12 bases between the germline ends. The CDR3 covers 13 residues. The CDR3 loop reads CASSSQRRAEAFF. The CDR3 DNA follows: TGTGCCAGCAGCTCTCAGAGGCGCGCTGAAGCTTTCTTT.

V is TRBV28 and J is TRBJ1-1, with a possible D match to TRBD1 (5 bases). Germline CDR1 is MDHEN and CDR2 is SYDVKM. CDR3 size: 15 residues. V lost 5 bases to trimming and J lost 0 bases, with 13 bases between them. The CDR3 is CASSPWGYMNTEAFF. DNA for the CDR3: TGTGCCAGCAGTCCGTGGGGGTACATGAACACTGAAGCTTTCTTT.

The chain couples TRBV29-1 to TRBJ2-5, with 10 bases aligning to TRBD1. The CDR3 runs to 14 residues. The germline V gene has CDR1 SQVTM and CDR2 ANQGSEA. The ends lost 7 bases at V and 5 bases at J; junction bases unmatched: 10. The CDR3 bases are TGCAGCGCCCTACCGGGACAGGGGCGCGAGACCCAGTACTTC. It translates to CSALPGQGRETQYF.

The CDR3 sequence is CASGWGGRGSYNEQFF. CDR3 in DNA: TGTGCTAGTGGTTGGGGCGGGAGGGGCTCCTACAATGAGCAGTTCTTC. The chain links TRBV12-5 to TRBJ2-1; 9 bases are shared with TRBD2. V shed 4 bases, J shed 0 bases, and the junction held 4 bases outside the gene matches. This CDR3 is 16 amino acids long. Germline CDR1 LGHNT, CDR2 FRNRAP.